This TCR beta chain was obtained from a study of long-term antiretroviral therapy in people with HIV. The CDR3 loop spans 14 amino acids. Trimming shortened V by 10 bases and J by 0 bases, and 12 bases separated the two germline ends. Germline V gives CDR1 MDHEN, CDR2 SYDVKM. Survey level was the resolution at which the v3.0 immunoSEQ assay ran. Some clones are missing from TCRdb's copy, which holds only in-frame ones; the method was immunoSEQ multiplex PCR. The table lists 20,000 to 25,000 clones, 65% to 85% of them singletons. Broader study findings: Versus controls, repertoires in people with HIV had narrower CDR3 length ranges. There were no data on ART adherence, viral resistance or therapy changes, a gap that limits inferences about post-ART repertoire changes.

Post-ART PBMC samples numbered at least two per donor, and pre-ART ones at least one. Treated in the United States were all of the participants with HIV. As for this clone: Antigen unknown.

The clonotype comes from a man under 40 with HIV. The specimen comprised unsorted PBMCs, sampled 1.5 years after starting antiretroviral therapy. The V call is TRBV28, the J call TRBJ2-2; D tentatively fits TRBD1 or TRBD2 (7 bases each). The CDR3 coding sequence is TGTGCCACAGGGGGGGGCACGAACACCGGGGAGCTGTTTTTT. Protein sequence: CATGGGTNTGELFF.